The sequence of this T cell receptor (beta chain) was determined in a study of blood T cell repertoires in COVID-19. The CDR3 contains 16 residues. Germline V gene data show CDR1 as LGHNA and CDR2 as YNFKEQ. V was pared by 1 base and J by 1 base, with 13 bases between. The table came from immunoSEQ multiplex PCR; TCRdb's copy has only in-frame clones and leaves some out. The sample lists about 480,000 clones, 88% occurring once. The specimen was peripheral blood. This rearrangement joins TRBV4-2 to TRBJ1-2; D is uncertain. The origin of this receptor is a woman between 45 and 60 years old with COVID-19, enrolled during active disease. The CDR3 here is CASSQVSQAINYGYTF. The CDR3 nucleotides are TGTGCCAGCAGCCAAGTATCCCAGGCGATTAACTATGGCTACACCTTC.